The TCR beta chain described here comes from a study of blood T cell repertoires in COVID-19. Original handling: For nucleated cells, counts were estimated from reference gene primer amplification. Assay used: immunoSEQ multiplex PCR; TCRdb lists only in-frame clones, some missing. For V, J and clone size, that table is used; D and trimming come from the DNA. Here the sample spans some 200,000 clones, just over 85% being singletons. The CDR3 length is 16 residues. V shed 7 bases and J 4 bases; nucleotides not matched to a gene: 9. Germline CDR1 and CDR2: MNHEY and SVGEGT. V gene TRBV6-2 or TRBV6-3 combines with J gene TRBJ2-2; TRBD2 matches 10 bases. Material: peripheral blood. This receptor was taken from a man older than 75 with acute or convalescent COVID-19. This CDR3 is CASTPLAGVSTGELFF. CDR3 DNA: TGTGCCAGCACCCCCCTAGCGGGAGTGTCCACCGGGGAGCTGTTTTTT.